This T cell receptor beta chain was recorded in a study of regulatory T cells in long-lasting Graves disease. Study results and caveats: Persistent cases of Graves' showed reduced TCR diversity relative to newly diagnosed patients. Persistent disease was characterized by preferential usage of TRBV28, TRBJ1-2 and TRBJ2-5. Whereas approximately 950 public clonotypes were shared by new patients, persistent patients shared more, at roughly 3,000.

Assembly of TCR beta libraries relied on iRepertoire HTBI primers together with Arm-PCR of CDR3 regions. A single record per CDR3 protein comes from TCRdb applying MiXCR to the multiplex PCR reads. The sample carries around 500,000 distinct CDR3 sequences, 20% recorded once. Regarding time point: persistent/refractory GD, antithyroid drugs over 5 years with positive TRAb. The TCR library was made from RNA that had been extracted from PBMCs in TRIzol. Patients with Graves' disease were diagnosed by American Thyroid Association guidelines. This clonotype was seen a handful of times. Its antigen remains unidentified. The germline CDR1 and CDR2 sequences are LNHNV and YYDKDF (reference sequence). J gave up 6 bases and V 7 bases, and 7 bases lay outside the gene matches. This CDR3 comprises 15 residues.

The sequencing here drew on peripheral blood mononuclear cells (PBMCs), taken when the disease was refractory, from a patient treated with antithyroid drugs. The rearrangement uses TRBV15 and TRBJ2-2, with 11 bases aligning to TRBD1. The TCR originated in a female donor with Graves disease. The CDR3 sequence is CATNSWTGGPGELFF. The DNA for the CDR3 is TGTGCCACCAATTCTTGGACAGGGGGCCCCGGGGAGCTGTTTTTT.